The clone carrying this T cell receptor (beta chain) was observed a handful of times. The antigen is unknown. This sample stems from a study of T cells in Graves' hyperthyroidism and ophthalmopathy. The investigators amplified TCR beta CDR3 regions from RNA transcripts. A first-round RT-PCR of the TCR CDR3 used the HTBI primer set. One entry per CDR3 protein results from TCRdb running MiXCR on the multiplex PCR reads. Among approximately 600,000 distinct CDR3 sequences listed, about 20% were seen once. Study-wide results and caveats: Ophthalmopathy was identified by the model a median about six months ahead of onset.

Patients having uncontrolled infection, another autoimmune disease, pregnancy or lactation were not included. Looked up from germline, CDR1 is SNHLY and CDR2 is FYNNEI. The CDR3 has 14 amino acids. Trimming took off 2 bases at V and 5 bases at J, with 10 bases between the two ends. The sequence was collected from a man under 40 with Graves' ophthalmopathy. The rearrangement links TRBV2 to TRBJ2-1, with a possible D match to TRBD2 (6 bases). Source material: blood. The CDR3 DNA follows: TGTGCCAGCAGTGAATGGCGGGGTGACAATGAGCAGTTCTTC. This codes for CASSEWRGDNEQFF.